This TCR beta chain was identified in a study of blood T cell repertoires in COVID-19. Germline CDR1 reads LNHDA; CDR2 reads SQIVND (reference sequence). Between the trimmed V and J ends, which lost 3 bases and 6 bases, there was a span of 14 bases. The CDR3 is made up of 14 amino acids. Data came from immunoSEQ multiplex PCR; TCRdb stores just in-frame clones and leaves some out. This table holds 300,000 to 350,000 clones, 90% found once. The TCR originated in a woman in her late teens or twenties with acute COVID-19. The sequencing sample was made of PBMCs or T cells enriched from blood (not recorded which). The chain employs TRBV19 and TRBJ1-1; D is uncertain. The CDR3 spells CASSIGIWAPEAFF. CDR3 nucleotides: TGTGCCAGTAGTATCGGAATTTGGGCCCCTGAAGCTTTCTTT.